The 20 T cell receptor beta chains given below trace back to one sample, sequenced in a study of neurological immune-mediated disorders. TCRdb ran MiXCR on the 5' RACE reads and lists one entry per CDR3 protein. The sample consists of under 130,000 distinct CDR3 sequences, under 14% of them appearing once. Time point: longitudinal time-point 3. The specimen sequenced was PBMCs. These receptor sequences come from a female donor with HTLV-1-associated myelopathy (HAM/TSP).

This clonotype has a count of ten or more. The CDR3 loop reads CASTLGVTDTQYF. The CDR3 region has the DNA TGTGCCAGCACCTTGGGGGTCACAGATACGCAGTATTTT. The chain combines TRBV3-1 with TRBJ2-3; D may match TRBD1 or TRBD2 (5 bases each). Germline V gene lookup returns CDR1 LGHDT and CDR2 YNNKEL (reference sequence). The CDR3 sequence is 13 residues long. V was shortened by 7 bases and J by 2 bases, with 10 bases between the two germline ends.

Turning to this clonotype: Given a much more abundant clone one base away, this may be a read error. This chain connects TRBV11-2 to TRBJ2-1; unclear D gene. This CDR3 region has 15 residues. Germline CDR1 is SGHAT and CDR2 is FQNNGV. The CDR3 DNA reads TGTGCCAGCAGCTTTAGGCAGCCCTCCTACAATGAGCAGATCTTC. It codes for CASSFRQPSYNEQIF.

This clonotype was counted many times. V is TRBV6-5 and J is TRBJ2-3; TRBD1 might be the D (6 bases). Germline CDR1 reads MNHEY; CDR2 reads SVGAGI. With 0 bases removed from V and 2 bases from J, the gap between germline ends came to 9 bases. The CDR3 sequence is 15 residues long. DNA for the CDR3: TGTGCCAGCAGTTACTCAGCAGGGGACACAGATACGCAGTATTTT. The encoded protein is CASSYSAGDTDTQYF.

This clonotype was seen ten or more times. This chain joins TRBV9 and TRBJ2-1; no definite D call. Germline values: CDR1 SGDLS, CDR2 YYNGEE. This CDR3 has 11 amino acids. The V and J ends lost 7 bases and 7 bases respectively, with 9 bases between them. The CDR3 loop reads CASARRNEQFF. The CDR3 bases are TGTGCCAGCGCCCGGCGGAATGAGCAGTTCTTC.

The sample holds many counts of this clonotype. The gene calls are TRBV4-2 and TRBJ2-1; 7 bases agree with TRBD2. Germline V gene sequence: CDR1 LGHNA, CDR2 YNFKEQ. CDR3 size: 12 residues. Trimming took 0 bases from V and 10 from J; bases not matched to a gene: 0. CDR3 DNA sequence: TGTGCCAGCAGCCAAGACGGGGGGGAGCAGTTCTTC. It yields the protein CASSQDGGEQFF.

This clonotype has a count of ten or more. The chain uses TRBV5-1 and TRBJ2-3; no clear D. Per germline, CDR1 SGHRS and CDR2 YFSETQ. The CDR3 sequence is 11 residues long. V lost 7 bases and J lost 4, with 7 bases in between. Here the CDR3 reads CASLGADTQYF. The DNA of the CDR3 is TGCGCCAGCTTGGGCGCAGATACGCAGTATTTT.

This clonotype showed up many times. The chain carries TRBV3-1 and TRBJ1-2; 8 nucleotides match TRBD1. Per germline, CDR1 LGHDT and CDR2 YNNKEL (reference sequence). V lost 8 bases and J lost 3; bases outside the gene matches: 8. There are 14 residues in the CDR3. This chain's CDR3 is CASCKMGQDYGYTF. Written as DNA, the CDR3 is TGTGCCAGCTGCAAAATGGGACAGGACTATGGCTACACCTTC.

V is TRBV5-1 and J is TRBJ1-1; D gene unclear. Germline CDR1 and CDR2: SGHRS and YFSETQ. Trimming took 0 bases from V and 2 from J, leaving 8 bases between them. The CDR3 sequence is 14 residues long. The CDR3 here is CASSLGAANTEAFF. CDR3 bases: TGCGCCAGCAGCTTGGGGGCAGCAAACACTGAAGCTTTCTTT.

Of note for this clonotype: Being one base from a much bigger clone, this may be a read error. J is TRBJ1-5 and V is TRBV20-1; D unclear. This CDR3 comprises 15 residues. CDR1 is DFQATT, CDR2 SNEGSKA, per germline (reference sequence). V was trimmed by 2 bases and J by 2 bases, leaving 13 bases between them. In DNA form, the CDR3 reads TGCAGTGCTAGATCTGAGTTCATAGGCAATCAGCCCCAGCATTTT. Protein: CSARSEFIGNQPQHF.

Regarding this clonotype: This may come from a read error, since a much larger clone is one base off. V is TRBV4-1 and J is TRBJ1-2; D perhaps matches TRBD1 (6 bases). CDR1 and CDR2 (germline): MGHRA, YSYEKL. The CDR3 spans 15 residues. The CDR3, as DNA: TGCACCAGCAGCCAGGACGGAGAGGGGGGGTATGGCTACACCTTC. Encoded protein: CTSSQDGEGGYGYTF.

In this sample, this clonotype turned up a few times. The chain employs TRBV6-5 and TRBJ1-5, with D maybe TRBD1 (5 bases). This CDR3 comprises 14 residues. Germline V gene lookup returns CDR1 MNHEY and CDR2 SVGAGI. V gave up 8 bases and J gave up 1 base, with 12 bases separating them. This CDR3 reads CASRRAGSNQPQHF. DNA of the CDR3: TGTGCCAGCCGCAGGGCCGGGAGCAATCAGCCCCAGCATTTT.

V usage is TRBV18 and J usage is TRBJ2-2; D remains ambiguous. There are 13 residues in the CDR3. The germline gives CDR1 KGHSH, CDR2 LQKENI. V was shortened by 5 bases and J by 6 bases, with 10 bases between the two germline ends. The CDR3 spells CASSTASSGELFF. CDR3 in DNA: TGTGCCAGCTCAACCGCCTCGTCCGGGGAGCTGTTTTTT. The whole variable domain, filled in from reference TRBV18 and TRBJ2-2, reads NAGVMQNPRHLVRRRGQEARLRCSPMKGHSHVYWYRQLPEEGLKFMVYLQKENIIDESGMPKERFSAEFPKEGPSILRIQQVVRGDSAAYFCASSTASSGELFFGEGSRLTVL.

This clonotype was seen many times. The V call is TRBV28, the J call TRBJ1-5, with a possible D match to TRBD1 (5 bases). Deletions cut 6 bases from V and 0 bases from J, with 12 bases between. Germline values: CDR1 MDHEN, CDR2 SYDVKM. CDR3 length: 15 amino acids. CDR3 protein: CASREQDYSNQPQHF. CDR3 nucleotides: TGTGCCAGCAGGGAACAGGATTATAGCAATCAGCCCCAGCATTTT.

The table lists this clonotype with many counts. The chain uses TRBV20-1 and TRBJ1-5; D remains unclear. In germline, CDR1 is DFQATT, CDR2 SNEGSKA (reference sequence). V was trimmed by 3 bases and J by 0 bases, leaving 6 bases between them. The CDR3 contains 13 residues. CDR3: CSASRGSNQPQHF. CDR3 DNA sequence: TGCAGTGCTAGTCGGGGTAGCAATCAGCCCCAGCATTTT.

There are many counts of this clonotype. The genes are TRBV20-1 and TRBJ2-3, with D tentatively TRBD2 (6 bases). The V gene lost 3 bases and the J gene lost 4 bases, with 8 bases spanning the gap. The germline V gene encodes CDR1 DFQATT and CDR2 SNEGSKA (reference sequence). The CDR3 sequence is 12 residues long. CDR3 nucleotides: TGCAGTGCTAGTCCGGGGGCAGATACGCAGTATTTT. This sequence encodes CSASPGADTQYF.

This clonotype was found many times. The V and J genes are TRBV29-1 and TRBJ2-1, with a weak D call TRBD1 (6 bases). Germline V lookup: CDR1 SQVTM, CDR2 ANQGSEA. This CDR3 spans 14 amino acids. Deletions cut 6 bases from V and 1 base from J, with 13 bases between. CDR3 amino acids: CSVTRTVSYNEQFF. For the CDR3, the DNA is TGCAGCGTAACGAGGACAGTATCCTACAATGAGCAGTTCTTC.

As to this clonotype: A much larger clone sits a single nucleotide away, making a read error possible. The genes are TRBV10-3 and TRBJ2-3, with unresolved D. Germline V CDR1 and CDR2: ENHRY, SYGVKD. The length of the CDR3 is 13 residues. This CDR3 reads CVISATSTDTQYF. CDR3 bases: TGTGTCATCAGTGCGACAAGCACAGATACGCAGTATTTT.

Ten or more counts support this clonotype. The CDR3 sequence: CASSSLDTQYF. DNA of the CDR3: TGTGCCAGCAGTTCCTTAGATACGCAGTATTTT. The rearrangement links TRBV12-3 or TRBV12-4 to TRBJ2-3; no clear D gene. This CDR3 spans 11 amino acids. V gave up 4 bases and J gave up 5 bases, with 4 bases separating them.

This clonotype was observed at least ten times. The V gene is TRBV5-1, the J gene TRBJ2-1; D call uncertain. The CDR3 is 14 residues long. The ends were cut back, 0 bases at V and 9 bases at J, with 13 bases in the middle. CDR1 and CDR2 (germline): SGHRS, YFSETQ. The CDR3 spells CASSLGTGPGEQFF. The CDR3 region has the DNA TGCGCCAGCAGCTTGGGGACCGGGCCCGGTGAGCAGTTCTTC.

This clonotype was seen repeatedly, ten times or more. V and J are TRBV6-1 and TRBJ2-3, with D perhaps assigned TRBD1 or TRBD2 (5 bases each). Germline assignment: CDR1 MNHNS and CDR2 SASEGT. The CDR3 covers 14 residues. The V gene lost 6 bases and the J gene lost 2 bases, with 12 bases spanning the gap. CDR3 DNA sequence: TGTGCCAGCAGGAGGGACGGCTACACAGATACGCAGTATTTT. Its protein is CASRRDGYTDTQYF.